The following is a TCR beta chain sequence with its context. The target antigen is unknown. This CDR3 region has 16 residues. The germline V gene has CDR1 SEHNR and CDR2 FQNEAQ (reference sequence). V lost 2 bases to trimming and J lost 0 bases, with 13 bases between them. This record comes from a study of identical twins. General study results and limits: With monozygotic twins, out-of-frame TCR alpha sharing exceeded what models estimated. The authors drew conclusions from cross-sectional statistical analysis rather than following the same donors.

A universal primer site was created by template switching, with the cDNA bearing unique molecular identifiers. One entry per CDR3 protein, called by TCRdb with MiXCR from the 5' RACE reads. The sample includes 600,000 to 700,000 distinct CDR3 sequences, around 20% of them seen just once. These same records also appear under a second study, on T cells expressing NK-cell markers.

The chain has TRBV7-9 and TRBJ1-1, with D unclear. This TCR was sampled from a woman aged 18-30 years in good health. Sequencing was performed on PBMCs. The DNA for the CDR3 is TGTGCCAGCAGCTTATCTTTCCAGACCTTGAACACTGAAGCTTTCTTT. Translating it yields CASSLSFQTLNTEAFF. The complete variable domain, with remaining parts taken from reference TRBV7-9 and TRBJ1-1, reads DTGVSQNPRHKITKRGQNVTFRCDPISEHNRLYWYRQTLGQGPEFLTYFQNEAQLEKSRLLSDRFSAERPKGSFSTLEIQRTEQGDSAMYLCASSLSFQTLNTEAFFGQGTRLTVV.